This TCR beta chain appears in the sequencing data of a study of blood T cell repertoires in COVID-19. About the research overall: Spain, Italy and the United States supplied samples that represented acute and convalescent COVID-19. From T cells, B-cell-depleted T cells, or PBMCs came the material, which was cDNA or gDNA.

Between the trimmed V and J ends, which lost 5 bases and 0 bases, there was a span of 7 bases. This CDR3 spans 13 amino acids. Germline CDR1 SGHTA, CDR2 FQGNSA. Authors' processing steps: Reference gene primers were amplified, and this amplification served to estimate nucleated cell counts. Method: immunoSEQ multiplex PCR; TCRdb's copy keeps in-frame clones and lacks some. V and J calls and clone size are as listed in that table; D and trimming were resolved from the DNA. Among over 200,000 clones listed, nearly 90% were seen once. The chain joins TRBV7-2 to TRBJ2-5, with D unresolved. This clonotype was obtained from a man aged 30-40 years who had recovered from COVID-19. What was sequenced was PBMCs or T cells enriched from blood (not recorded which). The DNA of the CDR3 is TGTGCCAGCAGCCAGTCGTACCAAGAGACCCAGTACTTC. The encoded protein is CASSQSYQETQYF. Full variable domain (missing parts from reference TRBV7-2 and TRBJ2-5): GAGVSQSPSNKVTEKGKDVELRCDPISGHTALYWYRQSLGQGLEFLIYFQGNSAPDKSGLPSDRFSAERTGGSVSTLTIQRTQQEDSAVYLCASSQSYQETQYFGPGTRLLVL.